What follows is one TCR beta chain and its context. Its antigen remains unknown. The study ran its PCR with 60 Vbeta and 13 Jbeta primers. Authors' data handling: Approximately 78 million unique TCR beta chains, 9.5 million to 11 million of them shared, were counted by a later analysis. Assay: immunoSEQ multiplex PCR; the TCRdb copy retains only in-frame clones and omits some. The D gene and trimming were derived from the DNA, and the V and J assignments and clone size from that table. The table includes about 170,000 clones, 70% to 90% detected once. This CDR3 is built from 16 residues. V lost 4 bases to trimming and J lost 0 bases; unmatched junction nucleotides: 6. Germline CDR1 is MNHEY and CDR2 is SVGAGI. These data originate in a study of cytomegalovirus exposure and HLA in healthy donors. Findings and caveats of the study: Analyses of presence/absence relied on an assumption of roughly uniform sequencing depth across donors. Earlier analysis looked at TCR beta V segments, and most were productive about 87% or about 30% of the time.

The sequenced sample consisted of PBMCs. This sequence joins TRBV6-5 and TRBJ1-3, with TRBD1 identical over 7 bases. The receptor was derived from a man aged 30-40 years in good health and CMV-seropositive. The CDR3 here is CASSSDRPSSGNTIYF. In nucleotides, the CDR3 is TGTGCCAGCAGTTCGGACAGGCCTAGCTCTGGAAACACCATATATTTT.